The rows below give T cell receptor beta chains drawn from one sample of a study of regulatory T cells in long-lasting Graves disease. TCRdb re-called the multiplex PCR reads with MiXCR, one entry per CDR3 protein. The profile covers approximately 350,000 distinct CDR3 sequences, with 15% to 20% appearing a single time and around 20% taken by the ten largest. This same sample was also taken into another study, of T cells in Graves' hyperthyroidism and ophthalmopathy.

The specimen was peripheral blood mononuclear cells (PBMCs), collected at new diagnosis, from a patient treated with antithyroid drugs. The receptors were gathered from a woman between 18 and 30 years old with Graves disease. CDR3s include the opening cysteine and the closing phenylalanine or tryptophan. A D gene is named only where the DNA matches it firmly. The size field is filled for only some rows; it gives once, few, many or a size class.

clone size,D gene,V gene,J gene,CDR3 protein,CDR3 DNA
few,.,TRBV10-3,TRBJ1-1,CAIGLTNTEAFF,TGTGCCATCGGACTAACAAACACTGAAGCTTTCTTT
many,.,TRBV6-1,TRBJ2-7,CASQEGYEQYF,TGTGCCAGCCAAGAGGGGTACGAGCAGTACTTC
.,TRBD2,TRBV7-9,TRBJ2-1,CASSLASGVWEEFF,TGTGCCAGCAGCTTGGCTAGCGGGGTCTGGGAGGAGTTCTTC
many,TRBD2,TRBV2,TRBJ2-5,CASTTSGSWETQYF,TGTGCCAGCACAACTAGCGGGAGTTGGGAGACCCAGTACTTC
many,TRBD2,TRBV29-1,TRBJ2-7,CSANSLAGVPRTYEQYF,TGCAGCGCGAACTCACTAGCGGGAGTTCCCCGAACCTACGAGCAGTACTTC
many,TRBD2,TRBV7-9,TRBJ2-1,CASSRRPILAEHYNEQFF,TGTGCCAGCAGCAGGCGCCCCATCCTAGCGGAGCATTACAATGAGCAGTTCTTC
.,TRBD2,TRBV29-1,TRBJ2-5,CSAGLAGGETQYF,TGCAGCGCAGGACTAGCGGGAGGAGAGACCCAGTACTTC
many,.,TRBV28,TRBJ2-3,CASSLSRGGPITDTQYF,TGTGCCAGCAGTTTATCCCGGGGAGGACCTATCACAGATACGCAGTATTTT
.,.,TRBV19,TRBJ2-2,CASSMGTNTGELFF,TGCGCCAGTAGTATGGGGACAAACACCGGGGAGCTGTTTTTT
few,.,TRBV15,TRBJ1-1,CATSRTLPEAFF,TGTGCCACCAGCAGAACCCTGCCCGAAGCTTTCTTT
few,TRBD1,TRBV20-1,TRBJ1-4,CSARAGQGGEKLFF,TGCAGTGCTAGAGCGGGACAGGGAGGTGAAAAACTGTTTTTT
.,.,TRBV9,TRBJ2-3,CASSPALLGGDTQYF,TGTGCCAGCAGCCCTGCCCTTCTCGGGGGAGATACGCAGTATTTT
.,.,TRBV29-1,TRBJ1-2,CSVEDSIGGGYGYTF,TGCAGCGTTGAAGATTCGATAGGAGGGGGATATGGCTACACCTTC
many,TRBD2,TRBV20-1,TRBJ2-5,CSATSSGGAVGQETQYF,TGCAGTGCAACATCTAGCGGGGGGGCCGTGGGACAAGAGACCCAGTACTTC
many,.,TRBV5-1,TRBJ2-5,CASSLETNQETQYF,TGCGCCAGCAGCTTGGAAACAAACCAAGAGACCCAGTACTTC
few,TRBD1,TRBV28,TRBJ1-2,CASSQLGGPYGYTF,TGTGCCAGCAGTCAACTAGGGGGCCCCTATGGCTACACCTTC
many,.,TRBV27,TRBJ2-3,CASSSRGDTQYF,TGTGCCAGCAGTTCCAGGGGAGATACGCAGTATTTT
.,TRBD2,TRBV7-2,TRBJ2-1,CASSKGVAGAYNEQFF,TGTGCCAGCAGCAAGGGGGTAGCGGGGGCCTACAATGAGCAGTTCTTC
many,TRBD2,TRBV24-1,TRBJ2-1,CATSDLRGSPSGEQFF,TGTGCCACCAGTGATTTGCGCGGGAGTCCCTCCGGTGAGCAGTTCTTC
many,TRBD1,TRBV28,TRBJ1-2,CASSYPGQGAYGYTF,TGTGCCAGCAGTTACCCGGGACAGGGAGCCTATGGCTACACCTTC
many,TRBD2,TRBV7-2,TRBJ2-7,CASSRTSGAYEQYF,TGTGCCAGCAGCCGGACTAGCGGTGCCTACGAGCAGTACTTC
many,TRBD1,TRBV6-1,TRBJ2-2,CASNTKTGGDTGELFF,TGTGCCAGCAATACAAAGACAGGGGGCGACACCGGGGAGCTGTTTTTT
many,TRBD2,TRBV5-1,TRBJ2-1,CASSLGGLAGLFDEQFF,TGCGCCAGCAGCTTAGGGGGGCTAGCGGGATTATTCGATGAGCAGTTCTTC
.,.,TRBV10-3,TRBJ1-1,CASSQVTELTEAFF,TGTGCCAGCAGCCAAGTTACGGAGTTGACTGAAGCTTTCTTT
few,.,TRBV14,TRBJ1-1,CASSQVRQVNTEAFF,TGTGCCAGCAGCCAAGTCCGTCAAGTGAACACTGAAGCTTTCTTT
many,TRBD1,TRBV11-2,TRBJ2-7,CASRPQGLVSYEQYF,TGTGCCAGCAGACCACAGGGGTTGGTGTCCTACGAGCAGTACTTC
.,TRBD2,TRBV6-2/TRBV6-3,TRBJ2-1,CASSYFLGAGGGNEQFF,TGTGCCAGCAGTTACTTCCTGGGGGCGGGGGGCGGAAATGAGCAGTTCTTC
many,.,TRBV12-3/TRBV12-4,TRBJ2-2,CASSLLLNTGELFF,TGTGCCAGCAGTTTACTCCTAAACACCGGGGAGCTGTTTTTT
few,TRBD1,TRBV2,TRBJ2-7,CASRITGGREQYF,TGTGCCAGCAGAATCACAGGGGGCAGGGAGCAGTACTTC
.,TRBD1,TRBV5-1,TRBJ2-2,CASTLQGFVAGELFF,TGCGCCAGCACCTTACAGGGGTTTGTGGCCGGGGAGCTGTTTTTT
.,.,TRBV7-8,TRBJ2-7,CASSLAEGVSEQYF,TGTGCCAGCAGCTTAGCGGAGGGGGTGAGCGAGCAGTACTTC
many,.,TRBV10-2,TRBJ2-5,CASSEWGQTLYF,TGCGCCAGCAGTGAGTGGGGCCAAACCCTGTACTTC
once,.,TRBV6-5,TRBJ1-2,CASSYSTRHYGYTF,TGTGCCAGCAGTTACTCGACGCGCCACTATGGCTACACCTTC
.,.,TRBV4-1,TRBJ2-6,CASSPGLSSGANVLTF,TGCGCCAGCAGCCCGGGACTCAGCTCTGGGGCCAACGTCCTGACTTTC
many,.,TRBV12-3/TRBV12-4,TRBJ1-6,CASSWGPPGYNSPLHF,TGTGCCAGCAGTTGGGGACCGCCGGGGTATAATTCACCCCTCCACTTT
many,TRBD2,TRBV18,TRBJ2-7,CASSPQLAGGSYEQYF,TGTGCCAGCTCACCTCAACTAGCGGGTGGGTCCTACGAGCAGTACTTC
many,.,TRBV7-9,TRBJ2-5,CASSSRRTARGETQYF,TGTGCCAGCAGCTCTCGGCGGACGGCAAGAGGGGAGACCCAGTACTTC
many,.,TRBV6-1,TRBJ1-1,CASTPPTEAFF,TGTGCCAGCACACCGCCCACTGAAGCTTTCTTT
many,.,TRBV28,TRBJ1-1,CASSANRGMNTEAFF,TGTGCCAGCAGCGCCAATAGGGGGATGAACACTGAAGCTTTCTTT
.,TRBD1,TRBV7-9,TRBJ1-1,CASSSLAGDSAEAFF,TGTGCCAGCAGCTCCCTCGCGGGGGACAGCGCTGAAGCTTTCTTT
many,.,TRBV6-2/TRBV6-3,TRBJ1-6,CASSYADAFNSPLHF,TGTGCCAGCAGTTACGCCGATGCTTTTAATTCACCCCTCCACTTT
.,TRBD1,TRBV12-3/TRBV12-4,TRBJ1-5,CASSTRGGNQPQHF,TGTGCCAGCAGTACCAGGGGGGGCAATCAGCCCCAGCATTTT
.,.,TRBV19,TRBJ2-1,CASSLGLSQGEQFF,TGTGCCAGTAGTTTGGGACTTTCTCAGGGTGAGCAGTTCTTC
many,TRBD2,TRBV7-2,TRBJ2-2,CATRPPGLAAGELFF,TGTGCCACCCGCCCCCCGGGACTAGCGGCCGGGGAGCTGTTTTTT
few,.,TRBV19,TRBJ2-2,CASSITSVAGELFF,TGTGCCAGTAGTATAACGAGCGTCGCCGGGGAGCTGTTTTTT
many,TRBD1,TRBV3-1,TRBJ2-1,CASSPLVRGQSYNEQFF,TGTGCCAGCAGCCCTTTAGTTAGGGGGCAGTCATACAATGAGCAGTTCTTC
many,TRBD1,TRBV6-5,TRBJ2-7,CASSSHRDRYF,TGTGCCAGCAGTTCCCATCGGGACAGGTACTTC
.,TRBD1,TRBV6-2/TRBV6-3,TRBJ1-5,CASRKTGGKPQHF,TGTGCCAGCAGAAAGACAGGGGGTAAGCCCCAGCATTTT
many,.,TRBV2,TRBJ2-3,CASSLVGGPSDTQYF,TGTGCCAGCAGTTTAGTAGGAGGGCCGAGTGATACGCAGTATTTT
many,TRBD2,TRBV9,TRBJ2-3,CASTVGRATDTQYF,TGTGCCAGCACGGTCGGGAGGGCCACAGATACGCAGTATTTT
.,.,TRBV7-8,TRBJ1-5,CASSLGRGPDQPQHF,TGTGCCAGCAGCTTAGGGCGGGGGCCTGATCAGCCCCAGCATTTT
many,.,TRBV11-2,TRBJ2-7,CASSSTASYEQYF,TGTGCCAGCAGCTCGACAGCTTCCTACGAGCAGTACTTC
few,.,TRBV24-1,TRBJ2-5,CATSDPGSETQYF,TGTGCCACCAGTGATCCAGGGAGCGAGACCCAGTACTTC
many,.,TRBV28,TRBJ2-7,CASSFSWDEQYF,TGTGCCAGCAGTTTTTCATGGGACGAGCAGTACTTC
many,.,TRBV3-1,TRBJ2-7,CASSQGPLGIYEQYF,TGTGCCAGCAGCCAAGGGCCCCTGGGTATTTACGAGCAGTACTTC
.,TRBD1,TRBV5-1,TRBJ2-5,CASRRTGTEQETQYF,TGCGCCAGCAGACGGACAGGGACAGAACAAGAGACCCAGTACTTC
many,.,TRBV3-1,TRBJ1-3,CASSRQGGRTHNTIYF,TGTGCCAGCAGCCGACAAGGTGGCAGGACCCATAACACCATATATTTT
many,TRBD1,TRBV30,TRBJ1-1,CAWRLLTGWPEAFF,TGTGCCTGGAGGCTATTGACAGGGTGGCCTGAAGCTTTCTTT